These T cell receptor beta chains were read from a single sample in a study of STAT3 mutations in large granular lymphocyte leukemia. The table came from immunoSEQ multiplex PCR; TCRdb's copy has only in-frame clones and leaves some out. The data contain tens of thousands of clones, roughly 84% of them singletons. The material sequenced was PBMCs. These receptors all come from a human donor with T large granular lymphocyte leukemia. Some clones in this sample may be carry-over from other donors' samples. Each CDR3 is given with its conserved first and last residue. The D gene is left open where the match is weak. A row's size may be missing; if present it is once, few, many or a size class.

V	size	D	J	CDR3	DNA
TRBV28	.	.	TRBJ1-2	CASTGAPGGYTF	TGTGCCAGCACTGGGGCACCTGGGGGCTACACCTTC
TRBV5-4	.	.	TRBJ2-4	CASSPVQAKNIQYF	TGTGCCAGCAGCCCGGTCCAGGCCAAAAACATTCAGTACTTC
TRBV5-6	.	.	TRBJ1-2	CASSLGYGYTF	TGTGCCAGCAGCCTCGGCTATGGCTACACCTTC
TRBV7-2	.	TRBD1	TRBJ2-5	CASSRDREETQYF	TGTGCCAGCAGCCGGGACAGGGAAGAGACCCAGTACTTC
TRBV25-1	.	.	TRBJ1-4	CASSPASIFNEKLFF	TGTGCCAGCAGTCCCGCCTCCATCTTCAATGAAAAACTGTTTTTT
TRBV27	.	.	TRBJ1-4	CASSLWGANEKLFF	TGTGCCAGCAGTTTATGGGGGGCTAATGAAAAACTGTTTTTT
TRBV10-3	.	.	TRBJ1-1	CAISEVLRTRGMNTEAFF	TGTGCCATCAGTGAAGTTCTGAGGACACGAGGGATGAACACTGAAGCTTTCTTT
TRBV18	.	TRBD2	TRBJ2-1	CASSPWSSGGPDEQFF	TGTGCCAGCTCACCATGGTCTAGCGGGGGTCCTGATGAGCAGTTCTTC
TRBV6-5	.	.	TRBJ1-6	CASSYQGQSNSPLHF	TGTGCCAGCAGTTACCAGGGGCAAAGTAATTCACCCCTCCACTTT
TRBV5-1	.	.	TRBJ2-1	CASRPLAGNEQFF	TGCGCCAGCAGGCCCCTTGCGGGTAATGAGCAGTTCTTC
TRBV6-5	.	.	TRBJ1-1	CASSYKGTAFF	TGTGCCAGCAGTTACAAGGGGACTGCTTTCTTT
TRBV19	few	.	TRBJ1-2	CASSMLQVWYGYTF	TGTGCCAGTAGTATGCTTCAAGTTTGGTATGGCTACACCTTC
TRBV6-5	.	TRBD2	TRBJ2-5	CASSSGTKGETQYF	TGTGCCAGCAGTTCCGGGACTAAGGGGGAGACCCAGTACTTC
TRBV18	.	.	TRBJ1-1	CASKPASGAHTEAFF	TGTGCCAGCAAACCAGCATCCGGAGCCCACACTGAAGCTTTCTTT
TRBV6-1	.	.	TRBJ1-5	CASRAGAVGQPQHF	TGTGCCAGCAGAGCGGGGGCGGTGGGGCAGCCCCAGCATTTT
TRBV19	.	.	TRBJ2-7	CASSIGQAPYEQYF	TGTGCCAGTAGTATCGGTCAGGCCCCCTACGAGCAGTACTTC
TRBV7-9	.	TRBD1	TRBJ2-2	CASSPDRDNGELFF	TGTGCCAGCAGTCCCGACAGGGATAATGGGGAGCTGTTTTTT
TRBV6-1	.	.	TRBJ2-2	CAINTGELFF	TGTGCCATCAACACCGGGGAGCTGTTTTTT
TRBV6-6	.	.	TRBJ2-7	CASSSTTSSYEQYF	TGTGCCAGCAGTTCTACCACGAGCTCCTACGAGCAGTACTTC
TRBV7-9	.	.	TRBJ2-3	CASSFGGSSTDTQYF	TGTGCCAGCAGCTTTGGGGGGAGTAGCACAGATACGCAGTATTTT
TRBV9	.	TRBD1	TRBJ1-1	CASSKGTGLTEAFF	TGTGCCAGCAGCAAAGGGACAGGACTCACTGAAGCTTTCTTT
TRBV19	.	.	TRBJ1-6	CASGGTLGSPLHF	TGTGCCAGTGGGGGGACGTTAGGCTCACCCCTCCACTTT